This is a list of T cell receptor beta chains from one sample in a study of control samples from healthy donors and cancer patients. Using immunoSEQ multiplex PCR, the repertoire was profiled, and TCRdb retains in-frame clones only, with some absent. The sample shows roughly 130,000 clones, approximately 90% of them seen only once. The sequencing input was blood. These receptors came from a man aged 18 to 35 in good health. CDR3s include the opening cysteine and the closing phenylalanine or tryptophan.

cdr3_aa v_call
CASSLDRFTIVETQYF TRBV11-2
CASSKRDRVGYEQYF TRBV2
CASSQDGTGTYEQYF TRBV3-1/TRBV3-2
CASSLAGGRRQETQYF TRBV7-6
CAIAAGGQYEEEFF TRBV10-3
CASSLNWNTGELFF TRBV5-4
CASTRDSSYEQYF TRBV12-3/TRBV12-4
CASSGEGGRQFF TRBV12-3/TRBV12-4
CASSYRDQETQYF TRBV6-6
CATSRTPVDTQYF TRBV24-1
CASSDVEDYGYTF TRBV2
CASSLRLAGYNEQFF TRBV7-3
CASSQGVKSETQYF TRBV14
CASRDRDEAFF TRBV12-3/TRBV12-4
CASSLARGLRVSSYEQYF TRBV11-2
CASSLYARRRETQYF TRBV7-9
CASSISSGGLNYEQYF TRBV19
CASSEVAGGQETQYF TRBV6-1
CASSPTPGSKNIQYF TRBV5-6
CAQTVGVSGNTIYF TRBV30
CASSFSGANYGYTF TRBV5-1
CASSEGLAGSTTDTQYF TRBV5-4
CASSEDSPATDTQYF TRBV10-1
CASSLQGGDEKLFF TRBV2
CASSSGQGTAEAFF TRBV11-3
CASIGQVLTGELFF TRBV2